Listed below are T cell receptor beta chains from one sample, sequenced in a study of identifying expanded T cells in peripheral blood. Using immunoSEQ multiplex PCR, the repertoire was profiled, and TCRdb retains in-frame clones only, with some absent. The top ten clones hold around a sixth of a sample with roughly 56,000 clones, under 85% of them seen once. Sequencing was done on a sample of blood. The receptors shown here come from a person between 18 and 70 years old in good health. Both conserved end residues are part of each CDR3. Each record gives: CDR3 protein, J gene, CDR3 length, V gene.

CDR3aa: CASRKGWLETQYF; j_gene: TRBJ2-5; len: 13; v_gene: TRBV2
CDR3aa: CASSETGRTGELFF; j_gene: TRBJ2-2; len: 14; v_gene: TRBV25-1
CDR3aa: CASSQDTTGKGYTF; j_gene: TRBJ1-2; len: 14; v_gene: TRBV4-3
CDR3aa: CASSRSLASEQFF; j_gene: TRBJ2-1; len: 13; v_gene: TRBV9
CDR3aa: CASSQGWYNEQFF; j_gene: TRBJ2-1; len: 13; v_gene: TRBV18
CDR3aa: CASSLRDRGYEQYF; j_gene: TRBJ2-7; len: 14; v_gene: TRBV6-1
CDR3aa: CASSVELARQGNEQFF; j_gene: TRBJ2-1; len: 16; v_gene: TRBV9
CDR3aa: CATSRAPEVEGQKLFF; j_gene: TRBJ1-4; len: 16; v_gene: TRBV15
CDR3aa: CASTPAKGMNTEAFF; j_gene: TRBJ1-1; len: 15; v_gene: TRBV5-4
CDR3aa: CASSPSTTGTGAYNEQFF; j_gene: TRBJ2-1; len: 18; v_gene: TRBV18
CDR3aa: CASSLTTGRFFNHYGYTF; j_gene: TRBJ1-2; len: 18; v_gene: TRBV5-6
CDR3aa: CASSSGNTGIGLGGYTF; j_gene: TRBJ1-2; len: 17; v_gene: TRBV7-9
CDR3aa: CASSVTGGYNEQFF; j_gene: TRBJ2-1; len: 14; v_gene: TRBV9
CDR3aa: CASSQGGSGANVLTF; j_gene: TRBJ2-6; len: 15; v_gene: TRBV13
CDR3aa: CASSEGLRQSTDTQYF; j_gene: TRBJ2-3; len: 16; v_gene: TRBV6-1
CDR3aa: CASTGQGAGGYTF; j_gene: TRBJ1-2; len: 13; v_gene: TRBV2
CDR3aa: CASTPGLQTKAYGYTF; j_gene: TRBJ1-2; len: 16; v_gene: TRBV5-5
CDR3aa: CASSRPEGDTQYF; j_gene: TRBJ2-3; len: 13; v_gene: TRBV28
CDR3aa: CASSLRGTSGELFF; j_gene: TRBJ2-2; len: 14; v_gene: TRBV5-1
CDR3aa: CASSEGVSPLHF; j_gene: TRBJ1-6; len: 12; v_gene: TRBV2
CDR3aa: CASTPILGQVGGQYF; j_gene: TRBJ2-3; len: 15; v_gene: TRBV19
CDR3aa: CASAGSRYGYTF; j_gene: TRBJ1-2; len: 12; v_gene: TRBV27
CDR3aa: CASSLVRLAGPLGYNEQFF; j_gene: TRBJ2-1; len: 19; v_gene: TRBV7-2
CDR3aa: CASSPGGETGELFF; j_gene: TRBJ2-2; len: 14; v_gene: TRBV18
CDR3aa: CASSPYQGREAGYTF; j_gene: TRBJ1-2; len: 15; v_gene: TRBV18
CDR3aa: CAWKDRTGGTEAFF; j_gene: TRBJ1-1; len: 14; v_gene: TRBV30
CDR3aa: CASSAGGVRDIQYF; j_gene: TRBJ2-4; len: 14; v_gene: TRBV5-1
CDR3aa: CASSEAGRDRDNQPQHF; j_gene: TRBJ1-5; len: 17; v_gene: TRBV6-1
CDR3aa: CASSPINEQFF; j_gene: TRBJ2-1; len: 11; v_gene: TRBV7-2